This entry features one T cell receptor (beta chain) sequence. Its antigen remains unknown. This sample was included in a study of T cell responses to AZD1222 COVID-19 vaccine. Study details: Both about-4-week and about-12-week second-dose recipients were combined.

Broader study findings: Possibly, clonal diversity was underestimated; donors were largely white British and included more females. All repertoire sampling was performed exclusively after the peak T cell response. Spike regions recognized by vaccine-associated CD4 TCRs spanned the protein, led by 160-218 and 743-854.

Trimming removed 2 bases from V and 1 base from J, with 5 bases in between. Germline V CDR1 and CDR2: MNHEY, SMNVEV (reference sequence). The CDR3 has 13 amino acids. Sequencing was performed with immunoSEQ multiplex PCR; in TCRdb, only in-frame clones are kept and a portion is missing. Among 80,000 to 130,000 clones listed, about 83% were seen once. This TCR derives from an adult in good health. The input for sequencing was peripheral blood, taken on day 0 of AZD1222 vaccination. This chain uses TRBV27 with TRBJ1-1; no firm D call. CDR3 in amino acids: CASSLRENTEAFF. The DNA of the CDR3 is TGTGCCAGCAGTTTACGGGAGAACACTGAAGCTTTCTTT.